The clone carrying this TCR beta chain was recorded many times. Synthesis of cDNA was performed by 5'RACE using 10-nucleotide random UMIs. Using its own MiXCR run on the 5' RACE reads, TCRdb lists one record per CDR3 protein. The data contain about 80,000 distinct CDR3 sequences, about 5.6% of them singletons. Trimming cost V 3 bases and J 0 bases, with 11 bases left between them. The CDR3 is 14 amino acids. The V gene's germline CDR1 is DFQATT and CDR2 SNEGSKA (reference sequence). The data stem from a study of neurological immune-mediated disorders. As to time point: longitudinal time-point 2. Libraries used 2 million unsorted PBMCs kept frozen in RNAlater.

The origin of this receptor is a woman aged 55-70 years with multiple sclerosis. Specimen: PBMCs. V usage is TRBV20-1 and J usage is TRBJ1-1; no definite D call. CDR3 region: CSASRSALNTEAFF. CDR3 sequence (DNA): TGCAGTGCTAGCAGATCGGCCCTGAACACTGAAGCTTTCTTT.